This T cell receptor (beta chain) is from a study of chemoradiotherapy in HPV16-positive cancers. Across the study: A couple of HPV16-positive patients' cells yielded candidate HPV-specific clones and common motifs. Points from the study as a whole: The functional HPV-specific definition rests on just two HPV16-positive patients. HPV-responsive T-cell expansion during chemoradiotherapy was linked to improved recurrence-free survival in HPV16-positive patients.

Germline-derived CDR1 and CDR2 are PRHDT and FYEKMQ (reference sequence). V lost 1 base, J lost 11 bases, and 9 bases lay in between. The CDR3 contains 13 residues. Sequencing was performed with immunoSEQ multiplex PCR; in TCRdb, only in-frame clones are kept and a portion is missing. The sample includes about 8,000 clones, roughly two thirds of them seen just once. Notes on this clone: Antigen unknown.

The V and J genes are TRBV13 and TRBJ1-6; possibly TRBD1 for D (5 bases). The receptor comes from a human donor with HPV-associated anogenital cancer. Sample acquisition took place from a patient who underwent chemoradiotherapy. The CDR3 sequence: CASSLATDTPLHF. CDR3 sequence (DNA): TGTGCCAGCAGCTTAGCGACAGACACACCCCTCCACTTT.